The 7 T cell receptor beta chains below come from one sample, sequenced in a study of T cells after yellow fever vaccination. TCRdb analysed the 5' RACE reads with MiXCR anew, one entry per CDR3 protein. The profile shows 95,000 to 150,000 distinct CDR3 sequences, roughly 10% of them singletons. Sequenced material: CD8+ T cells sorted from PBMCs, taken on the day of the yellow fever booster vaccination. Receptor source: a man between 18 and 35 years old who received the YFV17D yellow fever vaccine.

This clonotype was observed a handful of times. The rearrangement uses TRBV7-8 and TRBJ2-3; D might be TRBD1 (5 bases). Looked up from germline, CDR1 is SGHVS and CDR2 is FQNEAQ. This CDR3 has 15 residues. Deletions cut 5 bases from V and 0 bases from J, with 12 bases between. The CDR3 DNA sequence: TGTGCCAGCAGCGTAGACAGAACTAGCACAGATACGCAGTATTTT. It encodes CASSVDRTSTDTQYF.

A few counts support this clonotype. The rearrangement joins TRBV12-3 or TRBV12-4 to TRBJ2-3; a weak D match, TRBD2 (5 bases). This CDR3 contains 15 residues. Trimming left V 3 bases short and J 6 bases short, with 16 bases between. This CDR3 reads CASSFLGSSGDTQYF. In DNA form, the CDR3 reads TGTGCCAGCAGTTTCCTTGGGAGTTCTGGGGATACGCAGTATTTT.

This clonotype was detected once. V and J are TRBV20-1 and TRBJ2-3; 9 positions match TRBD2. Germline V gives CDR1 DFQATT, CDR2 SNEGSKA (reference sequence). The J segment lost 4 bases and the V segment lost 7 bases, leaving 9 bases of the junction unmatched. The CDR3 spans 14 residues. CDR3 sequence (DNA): TGCAGTGTCGAGGGCGGGGGGGCGGCAGATACGCAGTATTTT. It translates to CSVEGGGAADTQYF.

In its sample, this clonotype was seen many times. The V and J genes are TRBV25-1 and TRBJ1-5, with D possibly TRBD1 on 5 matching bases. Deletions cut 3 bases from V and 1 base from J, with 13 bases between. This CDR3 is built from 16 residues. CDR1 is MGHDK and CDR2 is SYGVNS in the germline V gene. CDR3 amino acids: CASSDRAWDSNQPQHF. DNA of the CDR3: TGTGCCAGCAGTGACCGGGCCTGGGACAGCAATCAGCCCCAGCATTTT.

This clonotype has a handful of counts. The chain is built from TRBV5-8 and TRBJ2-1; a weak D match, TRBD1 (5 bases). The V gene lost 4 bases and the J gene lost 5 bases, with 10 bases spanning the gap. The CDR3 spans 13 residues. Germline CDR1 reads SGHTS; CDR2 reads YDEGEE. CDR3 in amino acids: CASSPRRDNEQFF. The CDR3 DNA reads TGTGCCAGCAGCCCCCGCAGGGACAATGAGCAGTTCTTC. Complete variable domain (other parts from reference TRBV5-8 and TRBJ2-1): EAGVTQSPTHLIKTRGQQATLRCSPISGHTSVYWYQQALGLGLQFLLWYDEGEERNRGNFPPRFSGRQFPNYSSELNVNALELEDSALYLCASSPRRDNEQFFGPGTRLTVL.

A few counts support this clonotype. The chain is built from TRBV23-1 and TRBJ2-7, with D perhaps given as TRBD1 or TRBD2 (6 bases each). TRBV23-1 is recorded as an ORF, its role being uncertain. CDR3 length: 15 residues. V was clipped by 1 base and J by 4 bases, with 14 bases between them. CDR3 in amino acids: CASSQWQGRKYEQYF. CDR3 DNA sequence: TGCGCCAGCAGTCAATGGCAGGGGAGGAAATACGAGCAGTACTTC.

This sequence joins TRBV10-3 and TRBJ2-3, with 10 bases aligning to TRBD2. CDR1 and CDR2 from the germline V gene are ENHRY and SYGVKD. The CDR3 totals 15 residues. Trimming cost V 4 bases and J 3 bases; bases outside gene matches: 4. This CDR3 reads CAISGASGGTDTQYF. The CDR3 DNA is TGTGCCATCAGTGGCGCTAGCGGGGGTACAGATACGCAGTATTTT.